This TCR beta chain was captured in a study of T-cell memory formation after mild COVID-19. 5'RACE with constant-segment primers built TCRalpha and TCRbeta cDNA libraries with UMIs. Each CDR3 protein gets one entry after TCRdb re-called the 5' RACE reads with MiXCR. The sample contains about half a million distinct CDR3 sequences, about 18% of which appear only once. This clonotype was seen more than once but under ten times. Antigen unknown. The study's findings and limits: Clones that shrank (day 15 to 85) were balanced CD4/CD8, whereas later expanders leaned CD4+.

CDR1 and CDR2 (germline): ENHRY, SYGVKD. CDR3 length: 13 amino acids. Germline trimming cut 6 bases from V and 5 bases from J; bases unmatched to any gene: 3. The receptor was isolated from an adult woman who had mild COVID-19 (a few samples of this study predate the infection). Cell type and time point are not known. The chain combines TRBV10-3 with TRBJ1-2; 10 nucleotides align to TRBD1. Sequenced sample: PBMCs or a T cell subset sorted from them (not recorded which). In DNA, the CDR3 is TGTGCCATCAGGGGGGACAGGGGTTATGGCTACACCTTC. As protein: CAIRGDRGYGYTF.